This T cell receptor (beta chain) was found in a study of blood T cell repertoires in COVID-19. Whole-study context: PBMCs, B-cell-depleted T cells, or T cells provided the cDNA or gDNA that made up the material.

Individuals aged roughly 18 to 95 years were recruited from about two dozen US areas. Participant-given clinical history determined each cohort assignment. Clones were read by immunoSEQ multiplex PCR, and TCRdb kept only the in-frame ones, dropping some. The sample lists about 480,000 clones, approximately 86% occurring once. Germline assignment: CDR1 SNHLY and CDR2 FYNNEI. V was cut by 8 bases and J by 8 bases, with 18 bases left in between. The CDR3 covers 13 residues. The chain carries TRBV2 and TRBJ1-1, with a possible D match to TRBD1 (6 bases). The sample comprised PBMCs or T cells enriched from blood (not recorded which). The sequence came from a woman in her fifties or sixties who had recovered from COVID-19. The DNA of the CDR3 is TGTGCCAGCGTCATCCTCAGGACAGACGAAGCTTTCTTT. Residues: CASVILRTDEAFF.